These T cell receptor beta chains were read from a single sample in a study of monozygotic twins with inflammatory bowel disease. For each CDR3 protein, TCRdb gives one entry from its re-call of the 5' RACE reads, without DNA. This sample contains approximately 380,000 distinct CDR3 sequences. The sequencing sample was made of blood. The receptors shown here come from a human donor with ulcerative colitis or Crohn's disease, or a healthy co-twin of an affected twin (not recorded which). Each CDR3 is given with its conserved first and last residue.

CDR3 protein,J gene,V gene,CDR3 length
CASSWDLSNQPQHF,TRBJ1-5,TRBV6-2/TRBV6-3,14
CASSPTTGSREQYF,TRBJ2-7,TRBV11-2,14
CATSDHRVRSNTGELFF,TRBJ2-2,TRBV24-1,17
CASSFRDRVYEQYF,TRBJ2-7,TRBV5-1,14
CSASVYRETQYF,TRBJ2-5,TRBV20-1,12
CARHPLPGVPYEQYF,TRBJ2-7,TRBV19,15
CASSPSGQGSQETQYF,TRBJ2-5,TRBV5-5,16
CAGSLQAHSGNTIYF,TRBJ1-3,TRBV7-2,15
CASSFKATGTYEQYF,TRBJ2-7,TRBV5-5,15
CASSYSLQGTQGGYTF,TRBJ1-2,TRBV6-5,16
CASSTQGGGGYNEQFF,TRBJ2-1,TRBV9,16
CASSQADNTEAFF,TRBJ1-1,TRBV4-1,13
CASSFSGPNTEAFF,TRBJ1-1,TRBV12-3/TRBV12-4,14
CASSGPMKGEPDTQYF,TRBJ2-3,TRBV5-4,16
CSARSPAGRDTIYF,TRBJ1-3,TRBV20-1,14
CASSQLQGFYGYTF,TRBJ1-2,TRBV16,14